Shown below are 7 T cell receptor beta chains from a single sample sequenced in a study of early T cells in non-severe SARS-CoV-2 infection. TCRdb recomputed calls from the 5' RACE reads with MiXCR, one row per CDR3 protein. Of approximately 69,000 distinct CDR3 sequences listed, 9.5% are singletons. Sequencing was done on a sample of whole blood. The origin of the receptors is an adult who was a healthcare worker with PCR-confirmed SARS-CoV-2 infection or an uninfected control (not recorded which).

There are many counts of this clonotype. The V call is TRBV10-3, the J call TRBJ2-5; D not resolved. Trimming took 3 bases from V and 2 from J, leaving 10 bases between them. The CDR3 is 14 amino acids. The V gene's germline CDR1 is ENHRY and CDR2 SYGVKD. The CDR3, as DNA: TGTGCCATCAGTGACCTAGACTTTCAAGAGACCCAGTACTTC. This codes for CAISDLDFQETQYF.

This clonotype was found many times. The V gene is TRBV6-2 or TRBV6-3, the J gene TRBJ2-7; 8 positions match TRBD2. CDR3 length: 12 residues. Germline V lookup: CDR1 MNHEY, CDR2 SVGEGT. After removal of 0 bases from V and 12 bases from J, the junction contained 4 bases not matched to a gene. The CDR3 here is CASSYSAGARYF. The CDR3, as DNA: TGTGCCAGCAGTTACTCAGCGGGAGCCCGGTACTTC.

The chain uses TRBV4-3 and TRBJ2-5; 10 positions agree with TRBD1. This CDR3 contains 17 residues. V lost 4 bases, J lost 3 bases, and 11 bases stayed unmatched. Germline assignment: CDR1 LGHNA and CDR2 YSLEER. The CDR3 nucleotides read TGCGCCAGCAGCCTATCCTCCGGCGGGACAGGGGAAGAGACCCAGTACTTC. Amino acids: CASSLSSGGTGEETQYF.

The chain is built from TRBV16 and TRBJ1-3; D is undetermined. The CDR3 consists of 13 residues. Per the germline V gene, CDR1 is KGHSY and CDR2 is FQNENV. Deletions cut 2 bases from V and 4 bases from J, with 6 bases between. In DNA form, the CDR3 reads TGTGCCAGCAGCCAAGGCACCGGAAACACCATATATTTT. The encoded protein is CASSQGTGNTIYF.

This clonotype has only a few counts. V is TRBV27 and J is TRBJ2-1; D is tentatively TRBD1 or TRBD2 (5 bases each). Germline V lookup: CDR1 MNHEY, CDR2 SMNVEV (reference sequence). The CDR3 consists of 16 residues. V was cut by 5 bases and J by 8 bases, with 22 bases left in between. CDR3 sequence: CASSPRGVLSMDEQFF. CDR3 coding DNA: TGTGCCAGCAGTCCCCGGGGCGTCCTTTCGATGGATGAGCAGTTCTTC.

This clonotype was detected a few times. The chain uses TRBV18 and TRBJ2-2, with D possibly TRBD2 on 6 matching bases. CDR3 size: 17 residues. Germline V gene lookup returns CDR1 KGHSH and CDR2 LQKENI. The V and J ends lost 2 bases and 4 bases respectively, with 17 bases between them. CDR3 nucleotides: TGTGCCAGCTCACCAGGGACCCAAACGCGGGGCACCGGGGAGCTGTTTTTT. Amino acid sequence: CASSPGTQTRGTGELFF. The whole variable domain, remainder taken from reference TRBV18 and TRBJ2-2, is NAGVMQNPRHLVRRRGQEARLRCSPMKGHSHVYWYRQLPEEGLKFMVYLQKENIIDESGMPKERFSAEFPKEGPSILRIQQVVRGDSAAYFCASSPGTQTRGTGELFFGEGSRLTVL.

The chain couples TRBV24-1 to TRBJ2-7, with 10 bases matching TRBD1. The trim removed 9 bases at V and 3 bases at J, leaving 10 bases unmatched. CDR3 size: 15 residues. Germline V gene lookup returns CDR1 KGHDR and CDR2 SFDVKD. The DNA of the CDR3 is TGTGCCACCGCCAAGTGGGGACAGGGGATCTACGAGCAGTACTTC. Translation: CATAKWGQGIYEQYF.